This T cell receptor beta chain was recovered during a study of blood T cell repertoires in COVID-19. The overall study: The United States, Italy and Spain supplied acute and convalescent COVID-19 samples. Nucleic acid was either cDNA or gDNA, and it came from T cells, B-cell-depleted T cells, or PBMCs.

Source study methods: Reference gene primer amplification yielded estimated nucleated cell counts. Using immunoSEQ multiplex PCR, the repertoire was profiled, and TCRdb retains in-frame clones only, with some absent. Clone size and V and J calls were adopted from that table, with D and trimming inferred from the DNA. The top ten hold approximately 8.4% of the sample, which has under 150,000 clones, roughly four fifths seen once. This CDR3 has 12 residues. Between the trimmed V and J ends, which lost 2 bases and 8 bases, there was a span of 9 bases. The V gene's germline CDR1 is SGHRS and CDR2 YFSETQ.

The TCR originated in a human donor with acute or convalescent COVID-19. The donor label of this sample is uncertain. The chain combines TRBV5-1 with TRBJ2-3, with D possibly TRBD2 on 5 matching bases. Sequenced sample: peripheral blood. The CDR3: CASSLDYRTQYF. The CDR3 DNA is TGCGCCAGCAGCTTAGACTACCGTACGCAGTATTTT.